This T cell receptor (beta chain) originates from a study of blood T cell repertoires in COVID-19. Study in general: Spain, Italy and the United States supplied samples that represented acute and convalescent COVID-19. PBMCs, B-cell-depleted T cells, or T cells provided the cDNA or gDNA that made up the material.

Authors' methods: Amplification of reference gene primers provided the estimated nucleated cell counts. Only in-frame clones appear in the TCRdb table, and some are missing; sequencing was by immunoSEQ multiplex PCR. V and J calls and clone size are as listed in that table; D and trimming were resolved from the DNA. The sample consists of about 330,000 clones, roughly 90% of them appearing once. During active infection, Seattle patients enrolled and were then monitored through disease. The CDR3 is 15 residues long. Per germline, CDR1 MNHNY and CDR2 SVGAGI (reference sequence). V was trimmed by 6 bases and J by 0 bases, leaving 13 bases between them.

The rearrangement uses TRBV6-6 and TRBJ2-3; D not certain. The material sequenced was peripheral blood. The source of this sequence is a man younger than 45 with COVID-19, enrolled during active disease. CDR3 in amino acids: CASSSSFLSTDTQYF. The CDR3 DNA follows: TGTGCCAGCAGCTCTAGTTTTCTTAGCACAGATACGCAGTATTTT.